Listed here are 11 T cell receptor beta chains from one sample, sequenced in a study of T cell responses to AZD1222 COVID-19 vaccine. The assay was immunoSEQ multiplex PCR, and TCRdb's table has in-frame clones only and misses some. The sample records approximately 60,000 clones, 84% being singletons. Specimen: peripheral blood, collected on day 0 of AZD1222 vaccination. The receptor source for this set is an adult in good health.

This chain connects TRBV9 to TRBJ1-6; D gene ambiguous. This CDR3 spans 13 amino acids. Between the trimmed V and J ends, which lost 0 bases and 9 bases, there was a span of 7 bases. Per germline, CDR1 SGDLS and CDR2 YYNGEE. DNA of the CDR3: TGTGCCAGCAGCGTAGGCCCGGGTTCACCCCTCCACTTT. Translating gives CASSVGPGSPLHF.

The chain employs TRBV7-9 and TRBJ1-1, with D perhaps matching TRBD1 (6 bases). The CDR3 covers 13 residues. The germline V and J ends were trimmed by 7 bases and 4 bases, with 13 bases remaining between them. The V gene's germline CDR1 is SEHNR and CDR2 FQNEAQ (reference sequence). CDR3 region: CASNRGGFTEAFF. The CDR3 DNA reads TGTGCCAGCAACCGAGGGGGATTCACTGAAGCTTTCTTT.

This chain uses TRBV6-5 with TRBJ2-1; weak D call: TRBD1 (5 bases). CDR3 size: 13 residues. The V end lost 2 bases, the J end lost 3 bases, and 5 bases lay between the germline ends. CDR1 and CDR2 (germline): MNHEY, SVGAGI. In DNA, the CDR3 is TGTGCCAGCAGTTACGACAGCTACAATGAGCAGTTCTTC. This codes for CASSYDSYNEQFF.

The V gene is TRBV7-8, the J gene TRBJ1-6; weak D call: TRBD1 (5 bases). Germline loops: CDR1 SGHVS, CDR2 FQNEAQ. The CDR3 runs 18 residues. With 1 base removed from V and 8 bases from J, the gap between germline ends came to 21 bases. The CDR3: CASSLVVRGMGFDSPLHF. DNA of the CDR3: TGTGCCAGCAGCTTAGTGGTTCGGGGGATGGGATTTGATTCACCCCTCCACTTT.

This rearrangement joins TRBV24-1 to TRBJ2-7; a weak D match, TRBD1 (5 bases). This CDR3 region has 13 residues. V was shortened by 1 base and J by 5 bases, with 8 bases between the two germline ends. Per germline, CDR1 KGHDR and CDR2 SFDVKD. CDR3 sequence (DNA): TGTGCCACCAGTGATTTCGGCAGGGACGAGCAGTACTTC. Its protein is CATSDFGRDEQYF.

The chain's CDR3 is CARGYWGPIGYEQYF. The CDR3 DNA sequence: TGTGCCAGAGGGTATTGGGGACCTATCGGCTACGAGCAGTACTTC. The chain has TRBV7-5 and TRBJ2-7. TRBV7-5 is shown as a pseudogene. The CDR3 runs to 15 residues.

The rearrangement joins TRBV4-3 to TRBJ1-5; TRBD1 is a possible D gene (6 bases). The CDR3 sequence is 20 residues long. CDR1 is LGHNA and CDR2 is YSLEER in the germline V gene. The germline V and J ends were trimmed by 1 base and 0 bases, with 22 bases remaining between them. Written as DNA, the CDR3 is TGCGCCAGCAGCCAAGTTTACTCAGGGGAAGGAGTATATAGCAATCAGCCCCAGCATTTT. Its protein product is CASSQVYSGEGVYSNQPQHF.

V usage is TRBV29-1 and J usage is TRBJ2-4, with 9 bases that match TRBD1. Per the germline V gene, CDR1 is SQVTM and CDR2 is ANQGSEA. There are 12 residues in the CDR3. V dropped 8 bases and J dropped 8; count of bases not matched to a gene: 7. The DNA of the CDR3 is TGCAGCTTTCCGGGACAGGGTGACATTCAGTACTTC. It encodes CSFPGQGDIQYF.

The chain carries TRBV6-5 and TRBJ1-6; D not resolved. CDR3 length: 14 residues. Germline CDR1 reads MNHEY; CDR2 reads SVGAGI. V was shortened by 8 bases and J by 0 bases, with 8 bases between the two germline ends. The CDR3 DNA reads TGTGCCAGCGGGCGGACCTCCTATAATTCACCCCTCCACTTT. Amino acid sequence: CASGRTSYNSPLHF.

CDR3 nucleotides: TGTGCCAGCAGCTTAGCTAGCGGGGGGGGACAAGAGACCCAGTACTTC. Translated, it gives CASSLASGGGQETQYF. The chain combines TRBV11-2 with TRBJ2-5; 12 nucleotides agree with TRBD2. CDR3 length equals 16 residues. Germline lookup yields CDR1 SGHAT and CDR2 FQNNGV. V shed 1 base and J 2 bases; nucleotides not matched to a gene: 2.

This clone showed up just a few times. The CDR3 loop is CASSPGGQPQHF. CDR3 bases: TGTGCCAGCAGCCCGGGCGGCCAGCCCCAGCATTTT. The rearrangement links TRBV7-9 to TRBJ1-5; no reliable D call. Germline values: CDR1 SEHNR, CDR2 FQNEAQ (reference sequence). The CDR3 loop spans 12 amino acids. Deletions cut 5 bases from V and 7 bases from J, with 9 bases between.